Reported below is one T cell receptor beta chain. The antigen is not known. The junction shows a germline mismatch at one end, possibly a read error. Amplified regions were TCR beta CDR3 sequences from RNA transcripts. Using the HTBI primer set, a first-round RT-PCR was run on the TCR CDR3. Each CDR3 protein gets one entry after TCRdb re-called the multiplex PCR reads with MiXCR. The table includes about 53,000 distinct CDR3 sequences, around half detected once. CDR3 length: 10 amino acids. In germline, CDR1 is LNHDA, CDR2 SQIVND (reference sequence). Patients having uncontrolled infection, another autoimmune disease, pregnancy or lactation were not included. The sample is drawn from a study of T cells in Graves' hyperthyroidism and ophthalmopathy. Study-level results: A median about 7 months before onset, the model predicted ophthalmopathy.

The clonotype originates from a woman in her twenties or thirties with Graves' ophthalmopathy. This rearrangement joins TRBV19 to TRBJ1-4; D gene ambiguous. Sequencing was performed on blood. The CDR3 region is CDSSVGKLFF. The CDR3 DNA sequence: TGTGACAGTAGTGTGGGAAAACTGTTTTTT. Full variable domain (rest looked up from reference TRBV19 and TRBJ1-4): DGGITQSPKYLFRKEGQNVTLSCEQNLNHDAMYWYRQDPGQGLRLIYYSQIVNDFQKGDIAEGYSVSREKKESFPLTVTSAQKNPTAFYLCDSSVGKLFFGSGTQLSVL.